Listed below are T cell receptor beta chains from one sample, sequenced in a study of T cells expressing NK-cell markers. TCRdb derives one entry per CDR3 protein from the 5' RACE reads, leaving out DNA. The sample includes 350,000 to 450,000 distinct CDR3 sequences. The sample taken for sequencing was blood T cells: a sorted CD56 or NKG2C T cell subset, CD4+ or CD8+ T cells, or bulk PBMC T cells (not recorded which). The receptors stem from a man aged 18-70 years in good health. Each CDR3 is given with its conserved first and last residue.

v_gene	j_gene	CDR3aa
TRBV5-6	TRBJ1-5	CASSSLGRSGIQPQHF
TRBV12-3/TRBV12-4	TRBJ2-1	CASSLWRGGGNNEQFF
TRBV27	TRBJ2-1	CASSEGTGYFRNEQFF
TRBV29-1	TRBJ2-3	CSVAAFSTDTQYF
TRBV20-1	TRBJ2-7	CSARDLGVSYEQYF
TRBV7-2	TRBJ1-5	CASSLGTGSLLTQPQHF
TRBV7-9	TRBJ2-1	CASTLGTGELYNEQFF
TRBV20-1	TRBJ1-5	CSANEGKGGHQPQHF
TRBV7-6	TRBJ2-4	CASSIPMGTHGNLAKNIQYF
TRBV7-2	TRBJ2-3	CASSLGPGGASYTQYF
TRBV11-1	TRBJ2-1	CASSLSSRYQGNEQFF
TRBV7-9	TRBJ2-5	CASSLEGFEETQYF
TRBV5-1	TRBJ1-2	CASSPPERAGGYTF
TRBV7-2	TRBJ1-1	CASRPLGVGTEAFF
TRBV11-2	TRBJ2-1	CASSLSLTDAGTNEQFF
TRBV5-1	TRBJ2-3	CASKQTGADTQYF
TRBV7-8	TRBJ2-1	CASSFATSGLYNEQFF
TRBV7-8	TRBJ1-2	CASSLVKGDYGYTF
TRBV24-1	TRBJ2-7	CATSDLAGEQYF
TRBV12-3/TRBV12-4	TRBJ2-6	CASSFWDSGANVLTF
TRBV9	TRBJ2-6	CASSARGGADSGANVLTF
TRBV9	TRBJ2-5	CASSVGLVDAGTQYF
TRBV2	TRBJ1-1	CASSPDEAGAFF
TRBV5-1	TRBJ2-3	CASSFNPTGATDTDTQYF
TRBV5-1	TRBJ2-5	CASSLSGQGQETQYF
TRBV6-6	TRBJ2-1	CASSYLRGNEQFF
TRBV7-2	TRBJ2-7	CASSLKGGPYEQYF
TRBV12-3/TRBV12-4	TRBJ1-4	CASIRGANEKLFF
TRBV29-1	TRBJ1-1	CSVVYRQNTEAFF
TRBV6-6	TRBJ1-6	CASSYEGPSPLHF
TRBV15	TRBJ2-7	CATSRSDLNRDRKYEQYF
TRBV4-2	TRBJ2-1	CASSQEAQRGGNEQFF